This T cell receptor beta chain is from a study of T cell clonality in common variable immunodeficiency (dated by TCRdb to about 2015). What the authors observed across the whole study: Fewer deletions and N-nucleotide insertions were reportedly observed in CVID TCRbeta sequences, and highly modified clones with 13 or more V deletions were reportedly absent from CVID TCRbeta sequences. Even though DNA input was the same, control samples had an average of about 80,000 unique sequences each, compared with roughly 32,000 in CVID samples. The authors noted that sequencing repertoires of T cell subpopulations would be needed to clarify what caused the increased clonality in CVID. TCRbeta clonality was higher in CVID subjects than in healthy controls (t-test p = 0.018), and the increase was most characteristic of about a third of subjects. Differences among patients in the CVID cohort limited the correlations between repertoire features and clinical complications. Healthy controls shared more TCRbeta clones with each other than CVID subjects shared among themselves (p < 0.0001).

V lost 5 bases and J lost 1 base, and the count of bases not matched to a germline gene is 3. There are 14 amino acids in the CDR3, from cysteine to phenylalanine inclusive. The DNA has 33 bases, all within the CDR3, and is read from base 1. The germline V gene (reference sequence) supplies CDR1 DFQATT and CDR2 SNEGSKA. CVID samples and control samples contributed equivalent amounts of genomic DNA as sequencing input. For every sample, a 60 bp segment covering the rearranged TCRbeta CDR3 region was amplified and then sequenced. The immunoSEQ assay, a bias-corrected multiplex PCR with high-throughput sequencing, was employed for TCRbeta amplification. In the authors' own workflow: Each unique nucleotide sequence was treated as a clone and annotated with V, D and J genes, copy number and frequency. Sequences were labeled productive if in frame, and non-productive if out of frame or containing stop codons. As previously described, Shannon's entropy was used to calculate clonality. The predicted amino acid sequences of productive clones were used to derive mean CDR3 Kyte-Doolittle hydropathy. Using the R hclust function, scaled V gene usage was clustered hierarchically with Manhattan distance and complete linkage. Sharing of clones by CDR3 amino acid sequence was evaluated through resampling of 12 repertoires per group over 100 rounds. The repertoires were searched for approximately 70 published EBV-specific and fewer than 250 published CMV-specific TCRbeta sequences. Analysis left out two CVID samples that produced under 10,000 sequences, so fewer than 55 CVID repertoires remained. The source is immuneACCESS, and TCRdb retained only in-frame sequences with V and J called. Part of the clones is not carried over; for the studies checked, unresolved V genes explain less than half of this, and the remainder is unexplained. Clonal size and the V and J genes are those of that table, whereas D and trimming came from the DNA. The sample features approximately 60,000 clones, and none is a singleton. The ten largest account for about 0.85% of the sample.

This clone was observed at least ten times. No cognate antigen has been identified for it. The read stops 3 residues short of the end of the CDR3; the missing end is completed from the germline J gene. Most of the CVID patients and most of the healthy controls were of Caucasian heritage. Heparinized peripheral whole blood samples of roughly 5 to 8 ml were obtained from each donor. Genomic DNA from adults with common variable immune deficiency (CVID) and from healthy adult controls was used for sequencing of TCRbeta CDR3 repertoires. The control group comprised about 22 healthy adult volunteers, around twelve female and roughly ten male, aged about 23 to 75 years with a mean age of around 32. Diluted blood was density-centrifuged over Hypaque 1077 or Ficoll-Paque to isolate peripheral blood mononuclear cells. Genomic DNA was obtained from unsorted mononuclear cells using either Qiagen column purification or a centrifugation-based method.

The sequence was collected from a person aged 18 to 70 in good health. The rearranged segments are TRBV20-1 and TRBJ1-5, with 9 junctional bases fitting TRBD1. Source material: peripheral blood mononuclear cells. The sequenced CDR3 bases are TGCAGTGCTGTGGACAGGGGAAGCAATCAGCCC. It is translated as CSAVDRGSNQP. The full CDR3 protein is CSAVDRGSNQPQHF.